This T cell receptor (beta chain) was retrieved from a study of T cell responses to AZD1222 COVID-19 vaccine. Whole-study findings and limits: In the spike-specific TCR repertoire, nearly half reportedly target unmutated variant regions.

Germline V gene lookup returns CDR1 LGHNA and CDR2 YNFKEQ. V gave up 3 bases and J gave up 10 bases; unmatched junction bases: 12. The CDR3 contains 16 residues. On this clone: Its cognate antigen is unknown.

The method was immunoSEQ multiplex PCR; TCRdb's version includes in-frame clones alone and lacks a portion of them. The data contain around 150,000 clones, about 90% of them singletons. Pooling covered second doses at about 4 or about 12 weeks. V usage is TRBV4-2 and J usage is TRBJ2-1; 10 nucleotides agree with TRBD2. The starting material was peripheral blood, obtained 28 days after the second AZD1222 dose. The receptor was derived from an adult who received the AZD1222 COVID-19 vaccine. The CDR3 sequence: CASSHLGGLADIEQFF. The DNA for the CDR3 is TGTGCCAGCAGCCACCTCGGAGGACTAGCGGATATAGAGCAGTTCTTC.